This T cell receptor (beta chain) appears in the sequencing data of a study of neurological immune-mediated disorders. General study results and limits: TCR clonal expansion peaked in HTLV-1-associated myelopathy patients and was lowest in multiple sclerosis patients. The study phylogenetically grouped the repertoires of 18 of 34 multiple sclerosis patients into one related-CDR3 cluster, a possible signature.

The sample holds many counts of this clonotype. Its antigen is still unknown. Germline V gives CDR1 DFQATT, CDR2 SNEGSKA (reference sequence). The CDR3 has 13 residues. V was trimmed by 6 bases and J by 7 bases, leaving 15 bases between them. The team produced cDNA through 5'RACE using 10-nucleotide random UMIs. MiXCR, run by TCRdb on the 5' RACE reads, gives a single entry per CDR3 protein. Counted here are 65,000 to 90,000 distinct CDR3 sequences, roughly 3.1% occurring once; the ten biggest clones make up roughly 5.2%. The receptor was isolated from a woman in her forties or fifties with multiple sclerosis. The sample taken for sequencing was PBMCs. This chain links TRBV20-1 with TRBJ1-4; D ambiguous. CDR3 coding DNA: TGCAGTGCCTCCGCCGCGATAGGTGAAAAACTGTTTTTT. Translating gives CSASAAIGEKLFF.